A selection of T cell receptor beta chains follows, all from one sample in a study of cytomegalovirus exposure and HLA in healthy donors. Produced via immunoSEQ multiplex PCR; TCRdb's table is partial and in-frame only. Of under 140,000 clones listed, 75% to 90% are singletons. Input material: PBMCs. The origin of the receptors is a man between 35 and 55 years old in good health and CMV-seronegative. CDR3s include the opening cysteine and the closing phenylalanine or tryptophan. D genes are given only for firm matches. Clone sizes are given selectively: once, few, many, or a class where the clone is expanded.

CASSPDYRGGGYTF | TGTGCCAGCAGCCCCGATTACAGGGGAGGAGGCTACACCTTC | - | TRBD1 | TRBJ1-2 | TRBV6-5
CASSLTGVLNEQYF | TGCGCCAGCAGCTTGACGGGGGTTTTAAACGAGCAGTACTTC | - | - | TRBJ2-7 | TRBV5-1
CASRGTVSNQPQHF | TGTGCCAGCAGGGGGACAGTCTCCAATCAGCCCCAGCATTTT | - | TRBD1 | TRBJ1-5 | TRBV6-1
CASSPRGTIYNEQFF | TGCGCCAGCAGCCCGCGGGGGACTATCTACAATGAGCAGTTCTTC | - | TRBD2 | TRBJ2-1 | TRBV5-1
CSVDSGAGQPQHF | TGCAGCGTTGATTCAGGGGCCGGACAGCCCCAGCATTTT | - | - | TRBJ1-5 | TRBV29-1
CASSSMAGITEAFF | TGTGCCAGCAGCTCTATGGCGGGGATCACTGAAGCTTTCTTT | - | - | TRBJ1-1 | TRBV11-2
CASSPSGGSYEQYF | TGTGCCAGCAGCCCTTCCGGGGGATCCTACGAGCAGTACTTC | - | - | TRBJ2-7 | TRBV7-2
CASSSGLAGGLRSTDTQYF | TGCGCCAGCAGCTCCGGTCTAGCGGGGGGGCTGAGGAGCACAGATACGCAGTATTTT | - | TRBD2 | TRBJ2-3 | TRBV5-1
CASSAGQGGNQPQHF | TGTGCCAGCAGCGCCGGACAGGGGGGCAATCAGCCCCAGCATTTT | - | TRBD1 | TRBJ1-5 | TRBV7-9
CASSESGVETQYF | TGTGCCAGCAGTGAAAGCGGAGTAGAGACCCAGTACTTC | - | - | TRBJ2-5 | TRBV2
CASYLLGLGWDSQETQYF | TGTGCCAGCTATCTTCTTGGGTTAGGGTGGGACAGCCAAGAGACCCAGTACTTC | - | TRBD1 | TRBJ2-5 | TRBV2
CASRFSGGNTGELFF | TGCGCCAGCAGGTTTAGCGGGGGGAACACCGGGGAGCTGTTTTTT | few | TRBD2 | TRBJ2-2 | TRBV5-1
CAGSQVPGQHYEQYF | TGCGCCGGCAGCCAAGTCCCGGGACAGCACTACGAGCAGTACTTC | - | TRBD1 | TRBJ2-7 | TRBV4-1
CAIGEGSGGAFF | TGTGCCATCGGGGAAGGGTCCGGGGGAGCTTTCTTT | - | - | TRBJ1-1 | TRBV10-3
CASSYSTGYNSPLHF | TGTGCCAGCAGTTACTCGACAGGCTATAATTCACCCCTCCACTTT | few | - | TRBJ1-6 | TRBV6-5
CSVDIGTDTQYF | TGCAGCGTTGATATAGGCACAGATACGCAGTATTTT | - | - | TRBJ2-3 | TRBV29-1
CASSFEGVYGYTF | TGCGCCAGCAGTTTCGAGGGAGTCTATGGCTACACCTTC | once | - | TRBJ1-2 | TRBV23-1
CASNLVAGGYFTDTQYF | TGCGCCAGCAACCTTGTAGCGGGGGGATACTTCACAGATACGCAGTATTTT | - | TRBD2 | TRBJ2-3 | TRBV10-1
CASSQASGMTTQYF | TGTGCCAGCAGCCAAGCATCCGGGATGACCACGCAGTATTTT | - | - | TRBJ2-3 | TRBV14
CASRVPGQGNEQYF | TGCGCCAGCAGAGTCCCGGGACAGGGCAACGAGCAGTACTTC | - | TRBD1 | TRBJ2-7 | TRBV5-1
CASSSGTGRTEAFF | TGTGCCAGCAGCTCCGGGACAGGTCGCACTGAAGCTTTCTTT | - | TRBD1 | TRBJ1-1 | TRBV6-5
CASRGSFYGYTF | TGTGCCAGTAGGGGCTCCTTCTATGGCTACACCTTC | - | - | TRBJ1-2 | TRBV19
CASSLGGTQSSYEQYF | TGCGCCAGCAGCTTGGGAGGGACTCAAAGCTCCTACGAGCAGTACTTC | - | - | TRBJ2-7 | TRBV5-1
CASSVDRGKEDTQYF | TGTGCCAGCAGCGTAGACAGGGGAAAGGAAGATACGCAGTATTTT | - | TRBD1 | TRBJ2-3 | TRBV9
CASNTPGGVFEKLFF | TGTGCCAGCAATACCCCCGGGGGGGTTTTTGAAAAACTGTTTTTT | - | - | TRBJ1-4 | TRBV28
CASSLQGGPLHF | TGTGCCAGCAGCTTACAGGGGGGCCCCCTCCACTTT | - | TRBD1 | TRBJ1-6 | TRBV7-2
CASSVDPPQGAKNIQYF | TGTGCCAGCAGCGTAGACCCCCCCCAGGGGGCCAAAAACATTCAGTACTTC | - | - | TRBJ2-4 | TRBV9
CASSPRTGNSLNEQFF | TGTGCCAGCAGCCCCCGGACAGGGAATAGTTTGAATGAGCAGTTCTTC | - | TRBD1 | TRBJ2-1 | TRBV7-9
CASSFNDQRLSGNTIYF | TGCGCCAGCAGCTTTAATGACCAACGACTCTCTGGAAACACCATATATTTT | - | - | TRBJ1-3 | TRBV5-1
CASSLGQGTPYSPLHF | TGCGCCAGCAGCTTGGGACAGGGGACCCCGTATTCACCCCTCCACTTT | - | TRBD1 | TRBJ1-6 | TRBV5-1
CASREGVISGNTIYF | TGTGCCAGCAGAGAGGGGGTTATCTCTGGAAACACCATATATTTT | - | - | TRBJ1-3 | TRBV6-5
CSVEESYEQYF | TGCAGCGTTGAGGAGAGCTACGAGCAGTACTTC | - | - | TRBJ2-7 | TRBV29-1
CASSSGQGNYGYTF | TGTGCCAGCAGCTCGGGACAGGGGAACTATGGCTACACCTTC | - | TRBD1 | TRBJ1-2 | TRBV11-2
CASSLAPAGATREQYF | TGTGCCAGCAGCTTAGCCCCAGCGGGAGCTACTAGGGAGCAGTACTTC | few | TRBD2 | TRBJ2-7 | TRBV7-2
CASTTTGRWEAFF | TGTGCCAGTACTACGACAGGGCGGTGGGAAGCTTTCTTT | - | TRBD1 | TRBJ1-1 | TRBV19
CASSERTTVETQYF | TGTGCCAGCAGTGAACGGACTACTGTAGAGACCCAGTACTTC | - | - | TRBJ2-5 | TRBV2
CASSYRQGDYEQYF | TGTGCCAGCAGTTACCGGCAGGGGGATTACGAGCAGTACTTC | - | TRBD1 | TRBJ2-7 | TRBV6-5
CAISESGRTDINEKLFF | TGTGCCATCAGTGAGTCCGGCAGGACTGATATTAATGAAAAACTGTTTTTT | - | - | TRBJ1-4 | TRBV10-3
CAWSVLGGGASTGELFF | TGTGCCTGGAGTGTACTAGGCGGGGGGGCTAGTACCGGGGAGCTGTTTTTT | - | TRBD2 | TRBJ2-2 | TRBV30
CASSSPTVVGTDTQYF | TGTGCCAGCAGCTCGCCGACAGTTGTAGGCACAGATACGCAGTATTTT | - | - | TRBJ2-3 | TRBV5-6
CASDSLRGDEQYF | TGTGCCAGCGACTCCCTTCGGGGGGACGAGCAGTACTTC | - | TRBD2 | TRBJ2-7 | TRBV6-1
CAISGGTADEAFF | TGTGCCATCAGTGGGGGGACAGCTGATGAAGCTTTCTTT | - | TRBD1 | TRBJ1-1 | TRBV10-3
CASSALDREDTQYF | TGTGCCAGCAGTGCCCTGGACAGGGAAGATACGCAGTATTTT | - | TRBD1 | TRBJ2-3 | TRBV28
CASSPISYEQYF | TGTGCCAGCAGCCCTATTTCCTACGAGCAGTACTTC | - | - | TRBJ2-7 | TRBV7-9
CATNSDSSYGYTF | TGTGCCACCAATTCTGACAGTTCCTATGGCTACACCTTC | - | - | TRBJ1-2 | TRBV15
CASSLKGPNYGYTF | TGTGCCAGCAGCTTAAAGGGGCCGAACTATGGCTACACCTTC | - | - | TRBJ1-2 | TRBV7-9
CASSYSGEAGKLFF | TGTGCCAGCAGTTACTCCGGGGAGGCAGGGAAACTGTTTTTT | - | - | TRBJ1-4 | TRBV6-5
CASSGPGVSPLHF | TGTGCCAGCAGTGGGCCAGGGGTTTCACCCCTCCACTTT | - | - | TRBJ1-6 | TRBV2
CASRGAGKGKTQYF | TGTGCCAGCAGGGGGGCAGGGAAGGGAAAAACGCAGTATTTT | - | - | TRBJ2-3 | TRBV7-2